Included here is one T cell receptor beta chain sequence, with context. The germline V and J ends were trimmed by 5 bases and 4 bases, with 6 bases remaining between them. The CDR3 runs 11 residues. The germline V gene encodes CDR1 LGHDT and CDR2 YNNKEL (reference sequence). This sample was included in a study of blood T cell repertoires in COVID-19. About the research overall: Italy, Spain and the United States were the sources of the convalescent and acute COVID-19 samples. The analysed material was cDNA or gDNA that came from T cells, B-cell-depleted T cells, or PBMCs.

Authors' data handling: Using reference gene primer amplification, nucleated cell counts were estimated. The method was immunoSEQ multiplex PCR; TCRdb's version includes in-frame clones alone and lacks a portion of them. V and J calls and clone size come straight from that table; D and trimming were deduced from the DNA. The table shows 70,000 or so clones, with roughly 70% occurring only once. The genes are TRBV3-1 (or the pseudogene TRBV3-2) and TRBJ2-7; D remains unclear. The clonotype comes from a man aged 70-80 years with acute or convalescent COVID-19. Material: peripheral blood. This CDR3 is CASSIEYEQYF. The CDR3 DNA reads TGTGCCAGCAGCATAGAGTACGAGCAGTACTTC.